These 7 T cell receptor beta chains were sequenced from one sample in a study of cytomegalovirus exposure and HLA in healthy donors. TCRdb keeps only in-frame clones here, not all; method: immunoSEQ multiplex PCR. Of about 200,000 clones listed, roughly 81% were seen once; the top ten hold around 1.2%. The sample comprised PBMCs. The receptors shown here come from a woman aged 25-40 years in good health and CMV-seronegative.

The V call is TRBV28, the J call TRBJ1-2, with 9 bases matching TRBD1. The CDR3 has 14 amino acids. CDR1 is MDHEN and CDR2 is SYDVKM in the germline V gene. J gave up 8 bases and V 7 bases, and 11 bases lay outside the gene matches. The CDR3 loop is CASTLYAQGAGYTF. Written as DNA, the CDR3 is TGTGCCAGCACCCTTTATGCACAGGGGGCCGGCTACACCTTC.

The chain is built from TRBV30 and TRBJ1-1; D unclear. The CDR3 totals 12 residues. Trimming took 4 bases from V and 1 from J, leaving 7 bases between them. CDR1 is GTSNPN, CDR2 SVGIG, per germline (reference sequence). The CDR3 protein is CAWTPQNTEAFF. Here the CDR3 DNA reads TGTGCCTGGACCCCCCAGAACACTGAAGCTTTCTTT.

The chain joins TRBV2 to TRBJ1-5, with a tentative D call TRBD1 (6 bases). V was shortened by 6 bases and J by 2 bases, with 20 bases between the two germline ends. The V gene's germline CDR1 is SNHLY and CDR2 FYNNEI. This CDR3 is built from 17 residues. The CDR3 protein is CASRIGAGGQGNQPQHF. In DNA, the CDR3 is TGTGCCAGCAGGATTGGGGCGGGGGGACAAGGCAATCAGCCCCAGCATTTT.

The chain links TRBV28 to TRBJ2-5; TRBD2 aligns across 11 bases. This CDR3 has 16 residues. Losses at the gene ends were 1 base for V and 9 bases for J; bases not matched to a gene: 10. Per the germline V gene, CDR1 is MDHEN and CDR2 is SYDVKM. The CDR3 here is CASSLSASGGPGAQYF. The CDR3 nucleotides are TGTGCCAGCAGTTTATCCGCTAGCGGGGGGCCGGGGGCCCAGTACTTC.

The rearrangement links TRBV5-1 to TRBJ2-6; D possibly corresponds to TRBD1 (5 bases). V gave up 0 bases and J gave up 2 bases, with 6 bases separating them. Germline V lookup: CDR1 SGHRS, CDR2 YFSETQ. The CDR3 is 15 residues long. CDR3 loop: CASSLETAGANVLTF. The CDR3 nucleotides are TGCGCCAGCAGCTTGGAGACAGCTGGGGCCAACGTCCTGACTTTC. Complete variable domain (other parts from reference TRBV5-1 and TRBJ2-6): KAGVTQTPRYLIKTRGQQVTLSCSPISGHRSVSWYQQTPGQGLQFLFEYFSETQRNKGNFPGRFSGRQFSNSRSEMNVSTLELGDSALYLCASSLETAGANVLTFGAGSRLTVL.

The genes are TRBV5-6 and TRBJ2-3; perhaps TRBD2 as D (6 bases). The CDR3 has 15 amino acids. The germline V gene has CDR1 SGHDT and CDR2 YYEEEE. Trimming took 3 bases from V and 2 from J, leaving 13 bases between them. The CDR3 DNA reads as TGTGCCAGCAGCTGGGGTAGCGGCCACACAGATACGCAGTATTTT. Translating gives CASSWGSGHTDTQYF.

In nucleotides, the CDR3 is TGTGCCAGCCAAACAGGGGGTAGCAATCAGCCCCAGCATTTT. Amino acid sequence: CASQTGGSNQPQHF. The chain uses TRBV6-6 and TRBJ1-5; 8 bases match TRBD1. The CDR3 extends over 14 amino acids. The V gene's germline CDR1 is MNHNY and CDR2 SVGAGI (reference sequence). J was trimmed by 0 bases and V by 8 bases; bases with no gene match: 3.